This TCR beta chain originates from a study of OX40 agonist ivuxolimab in advanced cancers. Looking at the study overall: Partial responses occurred in Three dose-escalation patients, one with hepatocellular carcinoma and two with cutaneous melanoma.

To note about this clone: Its antigen is unidentified.

Autoimmune disease history or systemic immunosuppression excluded patients. Some clones are missing from TCRdb's copy, which holds only in-frame ones; the method was immunoSEQ multiplex PCR. This sample has 90,000 or so clones, with more than 85% found just once. General study results and limits: At doses 0.1 to 3.0 mg/kg, CD4+ and CD8+ clones expanded. Low levels of normalized T-cell clonal expansion also appeared in some nonresponders.

The CDR3 extends over 14 amino acids. V lost 4 bases and J lost 4, with 11 bases in between. Germline lookup yields CDR1 MNHEY and CDR2 SVGAGI. This chain joins TRBV6-5 and TRBJ2-1, with unresolved D. Specimen: CD4+ or CD8+ T cells sorted from blood, collected in a trial of the OX40 agonist ivuxolimab. The clonotype comes from an adult with an advanced solid tumor such as melanoma, head and neck, liver or kidney cancer. The CDR3 DNA is TGTGCCAGCAGTTTATCAGCTGCATACAATGAGCAGTTCTTC. It translates to CASSLSAAYNEQFF.